This T cell receptor (beta chain) was observed in a study of shared clonotypes between healthy human individuals. The CDR3 is made up of 11 amino acids. Per germline, CDR1 MNHNS and CDR2 SASEGT. V lost 7 bases to trimming and J lost 6 bases, with 10 bases between them. A note on this clone: Its antigen is as yet unknown.

The study, taken as a whole, reports: Generally, naive subsets came out with larger estimated richness than memory subsets. Sharing across four donors was seen in roughly 5.2% of naive CD4 clonotypes.

The table came from immunoSEQ multiplex PCR; TCRdb's copy has only in-frame clones and leaves some out. The data hold around 2.1 million clones, with almost 96% observed a single time. The clonotype comes from a man aged 18 to 29 in good health. J is TRBJ2-7 and V is TRBV6-1; D gene uncertain. Sequencing used naive CD4+ T cells sorted from blood. The subset is: CD45RA+ positively selected. CDR3 in amino acids: CASTRDTEQYF. CDR3 DNA sequence: TGTGCCAGCACTCGTGACACCGAGCAGTACTTC.